This entry is about one TCR beta chain. This clonotype was picked up a small number of times. This clone's antigen is unknown. Per-nucleotide qualities are absent, and no much larger clonotype sits a single base away. The sample originates from a study of glioma-infiltrating T cells (dated by TCRdb to about 2016). Describing the broader study: The study sequenced TCR alpha- and beta-chain repertoires from glioma tissue, from non-neoplastic brain tissue and from matched peripheral blood mononuclear cells. Three low-grade glioma patients, roughly eight primary glioblastoma patients, and three non-glioma patients who contributed non-neoplastic brain tissue made up the paired cohort. Each tissue-infiltrating repertoire was compared with the same patient's peripheral blood repertoire to measure divergence between tissue and blood T-cell populations. What the study reported, not specific to this receptor: VJ-independent divergence between tissue and blood was lower than expected in non-neoplastic patients but higher than expected in all gliomas, particularly low-grade gliomas. Tissue and blood shared very few CDR3 sequences, a result attributed to high CDR3 diversity and limited sampling. Group comparisons were based on small numbers of patients: three non-neoplastic, three low-grade glioma and seven to nine glioblastoma patients.

The iRepertoire nested amplicon-rescue multiplex PCR (arm-PCR) platform was used to amplify TCR alpha and beta CDR3 regions from RNA. One-step reverse transcription and amplification used about 95-400 ng of tissue mRNA or PBMC total RNA as input. Following bead purification, Illumina adapters were added by a secondary multiplex PCR, and the libraries were gel-purified between 200 and 400 bp. The libraries contained internal 6-nucleotide barcodes that were used for demultiplexing. Libraries were sequenced on an Illumina MiSeq with 2x220 or 2x250 nucleotide paired-end reads. The authors' analysis ran thus. Paired reads were merged using FLASH 1.2.11 and were aligned to the GRCh37 human genome using BWA-MEM, after which TRA and TRB reads were extracted. V and J assignment used an IMGT-derived reference of cassette sequences and CDR3 motifs that included pseudogenes. Reads were translated in three frames, and productive CDR3s were defined as those with a C...FGXG motif and no stop codons. Clonotypes were defined as unique combinations of V-J cassette pair and CDR3 amino acid sequence. Reads were filtered by Hamming distance, with the threshold set by the sequence error rate of each sample in mapped regions. TCRdb took the public reads, trimmed them with fastp at Q25, ran MiXCR for clone calling and kept in-frame beta chains. Each entry is one CDR3 protein sequence, shown with its most common DNA and genes. TCRdb, not the original authors, processed these V and J calls. This sample gives about 99,000 distinct CDR3 sequences in total; about 30% of them show up just once. The top ten hold about 40% of the sample.

The CDR3 starts with the cysteine, ends with the phenylalanine, and has 13 residues. The entry retains the CDR3 DNA only, 39 bases that are in frame from base 1. Relative to germline, V is 7 bases shorter and J is 3 bases shorter, with 15 bases between their ends. CDR1 and CDR2 were assigned from the germline V gene (reference sequence) as DFQATT and SNEGSKA. In this chain, TRBV20-1 is recombined with TRBJ1-2, with the D gene not confidently named. The sequenced sample was glioma tissue, nonneoplastic brain tissue, or PBMCs (not recorded which). This sequence was found in a human donor with low-grade glioma or glioblastoma, undergoing nonglioma brain surgery, or in good health (not recorded which). The encoded CDR3 is CSVSYLSHYGYTF. In nucleotides, the sequence is TGCAGTGTTAGCTACCTGTCCCACTATGGCTACACCTTC.